Below, 28 T cell receptor beta chains from the same sample are listed, as sequenced in a study of blood T cell repertoires in COVID-19 (TCRdb year 2020). Receptor amplification or capture employed the immunoSEQ multiplex PCR assay. TCRdb provides this immuneACCESS table in a form limited to in-frame rearrangements. Some clones are lacking; in checked studies, under half of them reflect an unresolved V gene, and why the rest are absent is not known. The sample contains some 240,000 clones, around 90% of them found a single time. The top ten hold 5.5% to 6.5% of the sample. Sequencing used peripheral blood. The origin of the receptors is a man aged 55 to 69 who had recovered from COVID-19.

The sample holds one count of this clone. The CDR3 bases are TGTGCCAGCAGCAAAGTCGTCCCTCGCTCTGGGGCCAACGTCCTGACTTTC. Residues: CASSKVVPRSGANVLTF. The chain couples TRBV21-1 to TRBJ2-6; the DNA was not used to check the table's D call, TRBD2. TRBV21-1 is designated a pseudogene. This CDR3 region has 17 residues.

This clone was picked up one time. The CDR3 spells CASSTGVRNTEAFF. The CDR3 nucleotides are TGTGCCAGCAGCACAGGGGTCCGGAACACTGAAGCTTTCTTT. The chain is built from TRBV5-4 and TRBJ1-1; 7 bases match TRBD1. This CDR3 has 14 amino acids. J was trimmed by 1 base and V by 4 bases; bases with no gene match: 4. From germline, CDR1 is SGHNT and CDR2 YYREEE (reference sequence).

J is TRBJ2-7 and V is TRBV4-3, with D maybe TRBD2 (6 bases). In germline, CDR1 is LGHNA, CDR2 YSLEER. Trimming took 3 bases from V and 2 from J, leaving 8 bases between them. The CDR3 covers 13 residues. The CDR3 DNA sequence: TGCGCCAGCAGCCAGGAGGGAGCCTACGAGCAGTACTTC. Protein sequence: CASSQEGAYEQYF.

This CDR3 is CASSSGTSGGTDTQYF. CDR3 DNA sequence: TGTGCCAGCAGTTCCGGGACTAGCGGGGGTACAGATACGCAGTATTTT. This chain uses TRBV6-6 with TRBJ2-3; TRBD2 aligns across 14 bases. The germline gives CDR1 MNHNY, CDR2 SVGAGI (reference sequence). The CDR3 is made up of 16 amino acids. Germline trimming cut 4 bases from V and 3 bases from J; bases unmatched to any gene: 3.

This rearrangement joins TRBV6-5 to TRBJ2-7, with 9 bases identical to TRBD2. CDR3 length: 13 residues. V lost 8 bases and J lost 4; bases outside the gene matches: 6. Germline CDR1 reads MNHEY; CDR2 reads SVGAGI. CDR3 residues: CASGASGVYEQYF. CDR3 bases: TGTGCCAGCGGGGCTAGCGGGGTTTACGAGCAGTACTTC.

V usage is TRBV6-1 and J usage is TRBJ1-2, with 9 bases lining up with TRBD1. J was trimmed by 3 bases and V by 4 bases; bases with no gene match: 9. Germline CDR1 MNHNS, CDR2 SASEGT. This CDR3 has 16 residues. The CDR3 loop reads CASSGYGQGQDYGYTF. CDR3 nucleotide sequence: TGTGCCAGCAGTGGTTATGGACAGGGGCAGGACTATGGCTACACCTTC.

In this sample, this clone turned up once. The genes are TRBV5-1 and TRBJ1-2; D call uncertain. The CDR3 sequence is 13 residues long. Trimming shortened V by 4 bases and J by 4 bases, and 11 bases separated the two germline ends. The germline V gene encodes CDR1 SGHRS and CDR2 YFSETQ. The CDR3 region has the DNA TGCGCCAGCAGCCCCGGAGGGTCCTATGGCTACACCTTC. This translates into CASSPGGSYGYTF.

The chain carries TRBV2 and TRBJ1-4; 11 bases align to TRBD1. V lost 8 bases and J lost 3; bases outside the gene matches: 5. The CDR3 consists of 15 residues. Germline CDR1 is SNHLY and CDR2 is FYNNEI. CDR3 sequence: CASGGQGAPNEKLFF. As DNA, the CDR3 is TGTGCCAGCGGTGGACAGGGGGCGCCTAATGAAAAACTGTTTTTT.

This chain uses TRBV20-1 with TRBJ2-5; 7 bases align to TRBD2. J was trimmed by 2 bases and V by 7 bases; bases with no gene match: 1. This CDR3 is built from 11 residues. Germline-derived CDR1 and CDR2 are DFQATT and SNEGSKA (reference sequence). CDR3 in amino acids: CSGEGQETQYF. CDR3 bases: TGCAGTGGGGAGGGGCAAGAGACCCAGTACTTC.

This clone showed up just a few times. The gene calls are TRBV6-6 and TRBJ1-5; 12 bases match TRBD1. Per germline, CDR1 MNHNY and CDR2 SVGAGI (reference sequence). The CDR3 runs 16 residues. V trimming: 5 bases; J trimming: 5 bases; junction bases outside the gene matches: 7. The CDR3 DNA reads as TGTGCCAGCAGTACGGGACAGGGGGCTTGGGATCAGCCCCAGCATTTT. Amino acid sequence: CASSTGQGAWDQPQHF.

This clone has only one observation. This sequence joins TRBV11-3 and TRBJ2-5; weak D call: TRBD2 (6 bases). This CDR3 has 15 residues. The germline V gene has CDR1 SGHNT and CDR2 YENEEA. Trimming took 5 bases from V and 4 from J, leaving 17 bases between them. The CDR3 loop is CASSRGTQRAETQYF. The CDR3 nucleotides read TGTGCCAGCAGCCGCGGGACCCAAAGGGCAGAGACCCAGTACTTC.

This sequence joins TRBV4-2 and TRBJ1-1, with a possible D match to TRBD1 (5 bases). V was shortened by 4 bases and J by 1 base, with 7 bases between the two germline ends. The CDR3 extends over 13 amino acids. Germline values: CDR1 LGHNA, CDR2 YNFKEQ. In DNA, the CDR3 is TGTGCCAGCAGCCTCGACAGGAACACTGAAGCTTTCTTT. Amino acids: CASSLDRNTEAFF.

The rearrangement uses TRBV5-5 and TRBJ2-1, with 11 nucleotides matching TRBD1. The CDR3 consists of 19 residues. With 5 bases clipped from V and 7 bases from J, the junction kept 20 bases outside the gene matches. Germline V gene sequence: CDR1 SGHKS, CDR2 YYEKEE (reference sequence). The chain's CDR3 is CASRGGDRGVLELRNEQFF. CDR3 DNA sequence: TGTGCCAGCAGGGGCGGGGACAGGGGGGTCCTAGAATTGAGGAATGAGCAGTTCTTC.

The chain employs TRBV24-1 and TRBJ2-1, with 12 bases matching TRBD2. Trimming at V came to 3 bases and at J to 7 bases, leaving 3 bases not matched to a gene. CDR1 and CDR2 from the germline V gene are KGHDR and SFDVKD. CDR3 length: 15 residues. The CDR3 region has the DNA TGTGCCACCAGTGATGGACTAGCGGGGTCTAATGAGCAGTTCTTC. Its translation: CATSDGLAGSNEQFF.

The chain employs TRBV6-6 and TRBJ1-5, with D unresolved. Trimming left V 2 bases short and J 0 bases short, with 11 bases between. The CDR3 covers 16 residues. The germline V gene has CDR1 MNHNY and CDR2 SVGAGI (reference sequence). CDR3 coding DNA: TGTGCCAGCAGTTACCCCGGACTGAATAGCAATCAGCCCCAGCATTTT. As protein: CASSYPGLNSNQPQHF.

This clone was observed a single time. This chain links TRBV10-3 with TRBJ2-1; 12 nucleotides align to TRBD2. The length of the CDR3 is 17 residues. Germline CDR1 reads ENHRY; CDR2 reads SYGVKD. J gave up 3 bases and V 10 bases, and 13 bases lay outside the gene matches. The CDR3 reads CATQRLAGETLYNEQFF. The DNA for the CDR3 is TGTGCCACCCAAAGACTAGCGGGGGAGACTCTCTACAATGAGCAGTTCTTC.

This chain joins TRBV10-3 and TRBJ1-1; 11 nucleotides align to TRBD1. CDR1 is ENHRY and CDR2 is SYGVKD in the germline V gene. The CDR3 covers 16 residues. V trimming: 1 base; J trimming: 1 base; junction bases outside the gene matches: 2. The CDR3 coding sequence is TGTGCCATCAGTGAGTTAGGGACAGGGGGGAACACTGAAGCTTTCTTT. It translates to CAISELGTGGNTEAFF.

This chain uses TRBV5-1 with TRBJ1-2; no definite D call. Germline values: CDR1 SGHRS, CDR2 YFSETQ. The CDR3 length is 15 residues. The germline V and J ends were trimmed by 0 bases and 4 bases, with 13 bases remaining between them. The CDR3 DNA reads as TGCGCCAGCAGCTTGGCGACCGGGGTGGGCTATGGCTACACCTTC. It translates to CASSLATGVGYGYTF.

In DNA, the CDR3 is TGTGCCACCAGTGATAGGACAGGGGACTATGGCTACACCTTC. Translation: CATSDRTGDYGYTF. V and J are TRBV24-1 and TRBJ1-2, with 9 nucleotides matching TRBD1. J was trimmed by 3 bases and V by 3 bases; bases with no gene match: 1. This CDR3 is 14 amino acids long. CDR1 KGHDR and CDR2 SFDVKD come from the germline V gene.

This chain links TRBV6-5 with TRBJ2-1, with 12 positions matching TRBD2. Germline V gives CDR1 MNHEY, CDR2 SVGAGI. The CDR3 has 15 amino acids. V was pared by 5 bases and J by 5 bases, with 4 bases of the junction left unmatched. CDR3 in DNA: TGTGCCAGCAGTCACCTAGCGGGGGGGGACAATGAGCAGTTCTTC. This codes for CASSHLAGGDNEQFF.

This chain links TRBV19 with TRBJ1-2; 7 bases line up with TRBD1. This CDR3 is built from 18 residues. J lost 4 bases, V lost 3 bases, and 17 bases had no gene match. CDR1 is LNHDA, CDR2 SQIVND, per germline (reference sequence). Here the CDR3 DNA reads TGTGCCAGTAGTATCCTTCAACAACCTCGACAGGGCACCTATGGCTACACCTTC. It yields the protein CASSILQQPRQGTYGYTF.

The V and J genes are TRBV6-4 and TRBJ2-3; the D is unclear. The CDR3 spans 12 residues. The germline V and J ends were trimmed by 2 bases and 4 bases, with 4 bases remaining between them. CDR1 and CDR2 (germline): MRHNA, SNTAGT. CDR3 sequence: CASSDPSDTQYF. Here the CDR3 DNA reads TGTGCCAGCAGTGACCCCTCAGATACGCAGTATTTT.

The chain joins TRBV7-2 to TRBJ2-7; 10 nucleotides line up with TRBD2. This CDR3 comprises 14 residues. J was trimmed by 2 bases and V by 5 bases; bases with no gene match: 3. CDR1 and CDR2 (germline): SGHTA, FQGNSA. The CDR3 region is CASSLGTSAYEQYF. The CDR3 nucleotides are TGTGCCAGCAGCCTCGGGACTAGCGCCTACGAGCAGTACTTC.

Comment on this clone: Other DNA sequences within the sample encode an identical CDR3. This chain connects TRBV19 to TRBJ1-1; 9 nucleotides align to TRBD1. Trimming at V came to 4 bases and at J to 5 bases, leaving 8 bases not matched to a gene. The CDR3 covers 15 residues. Germline V CDR1 and CDR2: LNHDA, SQIVND (reference sequence). The CDR3 nucleotides are TGTGCCAGTAGTACTGGGACAGGGAGAGGGACTGAAGCTTTCTTT. Its protein product is CASSTGTGRGTEAFF.

The rearrangement links TRBV5-5 to TRBJ1-3, with D maybe TRBD1 (6 bases). V shed 4 bases and J shed 0 bases, with 11 bases lying between them. CDR1 and CDR2 from the germline V gene are SGHKS and YYEKEE (reference sequence). This CDR3 is built from 15 residues. In DNA, the CDR3 is TGTGCCAGCAGCCCCCGGGACACCTCTGGAAACACCATATATTTT. Its translation is CASSPRDTSGNTIYF.

The chain couples TRBV28 to TRBJ2-5, with 12 bases matching TRBD2. The length of the CDR3 is 16 residues. Germline values: CDR1 MDHEN, CDR2 SYDVKM. Trimming cost V 4 bases and J 5 bases; bases outside gene matches: 8. The CDR3 loop reads CASSSRLAGVYETQYF. The CDR3 coding sequence is TGTGCCAGCAGTTCCCGACTAGCGGGAGTTTATGAGACCCAGTACTTC.

V and J are TRBV6-4 and TRBJ2-7, with no clear D. Trimming shortened V by 9 bases and J by 2 bases, and 26 bases separated the two germline ends. There are 17 residues in the CDR3. From germline, CDR1 is MRHNA and CDR2 SNTAGT. CDR3 region: CAREVGKALTTTYEQYF. Written as DNA, the CDR3 is TGTGCCAGGGAAGTTGGCAAGGCTCTAACAACTACCTACGAGCAGTACTTC.

V and J are TRBV18 and TRBJ1-4; D is ambiguous. With 3 bases removed from V and 2 bases from J, the gap between germline ends came to 13 bases. The CDR3 sequence is 16 residues long. Germline CDR1 KGHSH, CDR2 LQKENI. In nucleotides, the CDR3 is TGTGCCAGCTCACCTAATCAAGTCGGGACTAATGAAAAACTGTTTTTT. Its protein is CASSPNQVGTNEKLFF.